This entry features one TCR beta chain sequence. The entry originates in a study of blood T cell repertoires in COVID-19. Study-wide background: Before being deemed recovered, Cohort 3 donors had two negative PCRs, clearance, or symptom resolution. Samples came from the United States, Italy and Spain, spanning acute and convalescent COVID-19.

Membership in each cohort depended on participant-reported clinical history. V shed 3 bases and J 4 bases; nucleotides not matched to a gene: 4. The germline CDR1 and CDR2 sequences are SGHKS and YYEKEE (reference sequence). The CDR3 extends over 15 amino acids. As processed by the authors: Estimation of nucleated cell counts was performed using reference gene primer amplification. The method was immunoSEQ multiplex PCR; TCRdb's version includes in-frame clones alone and lacks a portion of them. Clone size and V and J calls were adopted from that table, with D and trimming inferred from the DNA. This sample has 400,000 or so clones, with roughly 86% found just once.

Input material: PBMCs or T cells enriched from blood (not recorded which). V and J are TRBV5-5 and TRBJ2-6; 7 positions match TRBD2. This TCR was recovered from a man aged 40-55 years in a cohort exposed to, infected with or recovered from COVID-19 (not recorded which). The CDR3 bases are TGTGCCAGCAGCTCTAGCGGACCCGGGGCCAACGTCCTGACTTTC. Its translation is CASSSSGPGANVLTF.